The 30 T cell receptor beta chains reported below all come from one sample, sequenced in a study of regulatory T cells in long-lasting Graves disease. Through Arm-PCR of CDR3 regions and iRepertoire HTBI primers, TCR beta libraries were built. TCRdb redid the calling of the multiplex PCR reads with MiXCR, one entry per CDR3 protein. The data hold 300,000 to 350,000 distinct CDR3 sequences, with about 18% observed a single time. Time point denoted: persistent/refractory GD, antithyroid drugs over 5 years with positive TRAb. Extracted PBMC RNA gave rise to the TCR library. The sample here was peripheral blood mononuclear cells (PBMCs), taken when the disease was refractory, from a patient treated with antithyroid drugs. The receptor set was obtained from a female donor with Graves disease.

There are many counts of this clonotype. CDR3: CASSRRDTTTYEQYF. The CDR3 DNA sequence: TGTGCCAGCAGCAGGCGGGACACCACGACCTACGAGCAGTACTTC. The rearrangement links TRBV7-8 to TRBJ2-7; tentatively, D is TRBD1 or TRBD2 (6 bases each). V was shortened by 5 bases and J by 2 bases, with 16 bases between the two germline ends. Germline assignment: CDR1 SGHVS and CDR2 FQNEAQ. This CDR3 region has 15 residues.

This clonotype was picked up many times. The rearrangement links TRBV24-1 to TRBJ2-2; D is possibly TRBD1 (6 bases). Germline values: CDR1 KGHDR, CDR2 SFDVKD. CDR3 length: 18 amino acids. V was cut by 4 bases and J by 13 bases, with 30 bases left in between. The CDR3 DNA is TGTGCCACCAGTGACCCCGGACAGTTCCACAGATTGGGGCGGGTGCTGTTTTTT. Protein: CATSDPGQFHRLGRVLFF.

This chain links TRBV14 with TRBJ2-1; no clear D. The CDR3 runs 12 residues. V was cut by 4 bases and J by 7 bases, with 8 bases left in between. Germline V lookup: CDR1 SGHDN, CDR2 FVKESK. The CDR3 is CASSPLWNEQFF. CDR3 nucleotide sequence: TGTGCCAGCAGCCCCCTATGGAATGAGCAGTTCTTC.

This chain uses TRBV6-2 or TRBV6-3 with TRBJ1-2; the match to TRBD1 covers 12 bases. CDR3 size: 17 residues. Trimming at V came to 2 bases and at J to 5 bases, leaving 9 bases not matched to a gene. Looked up from germline, CDR1 is MNHEY and CDR2 is SVGEGT. The CDR3 loop reads CASSYGTGGDQLYGYTF. CDR3 nucleotides: TGTGCCAGCAGTTACGGGACAGGGGGCGATCAACTTTATGGCTACACCTTC.

As DNA, the CDR3 is TGTGCCAGCAGCGGACGAGGGACGGCAGAGACCCAGTACTTC. It codes for CASSGRGTAETQYF. This chain links TRBV2 with TRBJ2-5, with D perhaps being TRBD1 or TRBD2 (5 bases each). The V end was cut by 6 bases, the J end by 4 bases, with 15 bases between. Looked up from germline, CDR1 is SNHLY and CDR2 is FYNNEI. CDR3 length: 14 amino acids.

This clonotype has ten or more counts. The chain links TRBV10-3 to TRBJ1-1; D gene ambiguous. Germline V gene lookup returns CDR1 ENHRY and CDR2 SYGVKD. The CDR3 loop spans 13 amino acids. The ends were cut back, 10 bases at V and 3 bases at J, with 15 bases in the middle. CDR3: CATTADPYTEAFF. The CDR3 bases are TGTGCCACAACCGCGGATCCGTACACTGAAGCTTTCTTT.

This clonotype turned up a few times. This chain uses TRBV7-8 with TRBJ2-7, with TRBD1 matching 7 bases. The CDR3 is 15 residues long. CDR1 SGHVS and CDR2 FQNEAQ come from the germline V gene. The junction had 7 bases not matched to a gene; V was cut back by 5 bases and J by 0 bases. CDR3 region: CASSPPGQPSYEQYF. The CDR3 region has the DNA TGTGCCAGCAGCCCACCGGGACAGCCCTCCTACGAGCAGTACTTC.

This clonotype occurred many times. This sequence joins TRBV28 and TRBJ2-7, with TRBD1 matching 10 bases. Germline CDR1 is MDHEN and CDR2 is SYDVKM. The CDR3 is 15 amino acids. The J segment lost 2 bases and the V segment lost 8 bases, leaving 9 bases of the junction unmatched. CDR3: CASVAWDRGPYEQYF. The CDR3 DNA follows: TGTGCCAGCGTTGCCTGGGACAGGGGTCCCTACGAGCAGTACTTC.

J is TRBJ1-1 and V is TRBV6-2 or TRBV6-3; D unclear. The germline V gene has CDR1 MNHEY and CDR2 SVGEGT. The CDR3 has 14 amino acids. Trimming removed 1 base from V and 0 bases from J, with 6 bases in between. For the CDR3, the DNA is TGTGCCAGCAGTTACTGGGATATGAACACTGAAGCTTTCTTT. Amino acids: CASSYWDMNTEAFF.

This clonotype was counted ten times or more. This chain joins TRBV2 and TRBJ1-3; no firm D call. The V end lost 5 bases, the J end lost 0 bases, and 11 bases lay between the germline ends. The CDR3 totals 15 residues. Germline V gene data show CDR1 as SNHLY and CDR2 as FYNNEI. The CDR3 DNA sequence: TGTGCCAGCAGTACTGAGCTGACCTCTGGAAACACCATATATTTT. This gives the protein CASSTELTSGNTIYF.

This clonotype appeared many times. The V and J genes are TRBV7-2 and TRBJ1-5; D unclear. The CDR3 has 15 residues. Germline CDR1 reads SGHTA; CDR2 reads FQGNSA. Trimming took off 1 base at V and 2 bases at J, with 9 bases between the two ends. The CDR3: CASSLGGSGNQPQHF. CDR3 DNA sequence: TGTGCCAGCAGCTTAGGGGGAAGTGGCAATCAGCCCCAGCATTTT.

This clonotype was counted ten times or more. This rearrangement joins TRBV28 to TRBJ1-3, with D unresolved. This CDR3 has 12 residues. Trimming removed 7 bases at V and 0 bases at J, with 4 bases between. CDR1 is MDHEN and CDR2 is SYDVKM in the germline V gene. In DNA, the CDR3 is TGTGCCAGCACAGGCTCTGGAAACACCATATATTTT. This gives the protein CASTGSGNTIYF. Combining the CDR3 with reference TRBV28 and TRBJ1-3 gives the whole variable domain DVKVTQSSRYLVKRTGEKVFLECVQDMDHENMFWYRQDPGLGLRLIYFSYDVKMKEKGDIPEGYSVSREKKERFSLILESASTNQTSMYLCASTGSGNTIYFGEGSWLTVV.

This chain links TRBV7-9 with TRBJ2-7, with 7 nucleotides matching TRBD2. Trimming took 5 bases from V and 3 from J; bases not matched to a gene: 4. Germline lookup yields CDR1 SEHNR and CDR2 FQNEAQ (reference sequence). The CDR3 consists of 13 residues. CDR3: CASSQAGFYEQYF. As DNA, the CDR3 is TGTGCCAGCAGCCAAGCGGGGTTCTACGAGCAGTACTTC. Filled out from reference TRBV7-9 and TRBJ2-7, the complete variable domain reads DTGVSQNPRHKITKRGQNVTFRCDPISEHNRLYWYRQTLGQGPEFLTYFQNEAQLEKSRLLSDRFSAERPKGSFSTLEIQRTEQGDSAMYLCASSQAGFYEQYFGPGTRLTVT.

The table lists this clonotype with a few counts. This chain connects TRBV4-1 to TRBJ1-2; TRBD1 aligns across 12 bases. CDR1 and CDR2 (germline): MGHRA, YSYEKL. J lost 8 bases, V lost 4 bases, and 11 bases had no gene match. This CDR3 is 16 amino acids long. CDR3 DNA sequence: TGCGCCAGCAGCCGAATACCGGGACAGGGGGCTGGAGGCTACACCTTC. This gives the protein CASSRIPGQGAGGYTF.

Worth noting for this clonotype: Compared with germline, one end of the junction differs, possibly owing to a read error. The chain uses TRBV28 and TRBJ2-6, with D perhaps given as TRBD1 or TRBD2 (5 bases each). CDR1 is MDHEN, CDR2 SYDVKM, per germline. This CDR3 is built from 15 residues. The CDR3 bases are TGTGCCAGCAGTTTAGGGGGTGGTGGGGCCAACGTCCCGACTTTC. Translating gives CASSLGGGGANVPTF.

The chain joins TRBV4-3 to TRBJ1-5; weak D call: TRBD1 (5 bases). The V gene lost 0 bases and the J gene lost 3 bases, with 12 bases spanning the gap. This CDR3 contains 16 residues. Germline V gives CDR1 LGHNA, CDR2 YSLEER. The CDR3 DNA is TGCGCCAGCAGCCAAGAAGGGCAGGGTCCCAATCAGCCCCAGCATTTT. Protein product: CASSQEGQGPNQPQHF.

V and J are TRBV7-2 and TRBJ2-1, with 10 positions matching TRBD2. The trim removed 4 bases at V and 5 bases at J, leaving 8 bases unmatched. Germline loops: CDR1 SGHTA, CDR2 FQGNSA. The CDR3 length is 16 residues. The DNA for the CDR3 is TGTGCCAGCAGCTCCTCACTAGCGGGGCGAAACAATGAGCAGTTCTTC. This sequence encodes CASSSSLAGRNNEQFF.

This clonotype was detected ten times or more. The V call is TRBV5-5, the J call TRBJ2-5; 10 bases fit TRBD2. The length of the CDR3 is 13 residues. J gave up 3 bases and V 4 bases, and 0 bases lay outside the gene matches. Germline V lookup: CDR1 SGHKS, CDR2 YYEKEE (reference sequence). CDR3 nucleotides: TGTGCCAGCAGCGGGACTAGCGAAGAGACCCAGTACTTC. Protein: CASSGTSEETQYF.

This clonotype appeared many times. This chain links TRBV6-1 with TRBJ1-2; D might be TRBD1 (6 bases). In germline, CDR1 is MNHNS, CDR2 SASEGT. This CDR3 has 16 residues. Trimming removed 6 bases from V and 2 bases from J, with 19 bases in between. The CDR3 region is CASRLRTERRNYGYTF. CDR3 DNA: TGTGCCAGCAGACTGCGGACAGAGCGGAGGAACTATGGCTACACCTTC.

The chain uses TRBV6-1 and TRBJ2-5; D remains unclear. The J call is in doubt because the DNA end fits TRBJ2-1 better. CDR3 length equals 15 residues. Germline V gene data show CDR1 as MNHNS and CDR2 as SASEGT. The chain's CDR3 is CASSDTDKPHNEQFF. The CDR3 DNA reads as TGTGCCAGCAGTGACACAGACAAACCCCACAATGAGCAGTTCTTC.

Remarks on this clonotype: The junction and the germline gene differ at one end; a read error may be behind it. The chain couples TRBV29-1 to TRBJ2-3; 10 bases are a match to TRBD2. CDR1 and CDR2 from the germline V gene are SQVTM and ANQGSEA. The CDR3 runs to 15 residues. The chain's CDR3 is CSLEGAGGPGDTQYF. CDR3 sequence (DNA): TGCAGCCTTGAAGGAGCGGGAGGGCCAGGAGATACGCAGTATTTT.

This clonotype showed up many times. The chain couples TRBV10-3 to TRBJ1-1; a possible D gene is TRBD1 (6 bases). Trimming stripped 0 bases from V and 0 bases from J, with 8 bases between. From germline, CDR1 is ENHRY and CDR2 SYGVKD. The CDR3 totals 15 residues. The CDR3 nucleotides are TGTGCCATCAGTGAGTCGGGGGGCCTGAACACTGAAGCTTTCTTT. Encoded protein: CAISESGGLNTEAFF.

This clonotype was counted many times. The chain uses TRBV24-1 and TRBJ1-1, with 9 nucleotides matching TRBD1. Trimming took 7 bases from V and 4 from J; bases not matched to a gene: 3. The CDR3 runs 13 residues. Germline V CDR1 and CDR2: KGHDR, SFDVKD. The CDR3 nucleotides are TGTGCCACCAGGGGGACAGGGCCCACTGAAGCTTTCTTT. It specifies CATRGTGPTEAFF.

The table lists this clonotype with a few counts. This sequence joins TRBV15 and TRBJ2-2; D gene uncertain. With 0 bases removed from V and 8 bases from J, the gap between germline ends came to 13 bases. Germline values: CDR1 LNHNV, CDR2 YYDKDF (reference sequence). The CDR3 totals 15 residues. The CDR3 nucleotides are TGTGCCACCAGCAGAGATAGGCCCTTGGGGGGGGAGCTGTTTTTT. Protein: CATSRDRPLGGELFF.

This clonotype was counted at least ten times. V usage is TRBV5-1 and J usage is TRBJ1-2; D is ambiguous. Germline CDR1 is SGHRS and CDR2 is YFSETQ. V was shortened by 0 bases and J by 7 bases, with 10 bases between the two germline ends. This CDR3 spans 13 amino acids. The CDR3 region has the DNA TGCGCCAGCAGCTTGGAACCTTTGGGTGGCTACACCTTC. This gives the protein CASSLEPLGGYTF. The full variable domain, completed using reference TRBV5-1 and TRBJ1-2, is KAGVTQTPRYLIKTRGQQVTLSCSPISGHRSVSWYQQTPGQGLQFLFEYFSETQRNKGNFPGRFSGRQFSNSRSEMNVSTLELGDSALYLCASSLEPLGGYTFGSGTRLTVV.

The chain is built from TRBV6-1 and TRBJ2-3; unclear D gene. CDR1 and CDR2 (germline): MNHNS, SASEGT. CDR3 length: 13 amino acids. The V end lost 5 bases, the J end lost 5 bases, and 11 bases lay between the germline ends. CDR3 region: CASSQGEVDTQYF. The CDR3 DNA sequence: TGTGCCAGCAGTCAAGGAGAGGTAGATACGCAGTATTTT.

This chain joins TRBV29-1 and TRBJ2-1, with TRBD1 matching 8 bases. Germline CDR1 and CDR2: SQVTM and ANQGSEA. The V gene end was trimmed by 4 bases and the J gene end by 0 bases; junction bases not matched to a gene: 8. This CDR3 has 16 amino acids. The CDR3 bases are TGCAGCGTTGGAGGACAGGGAATGAGCTCCTACAATGAGCAGTTCTTC. Protein product: CSVGGQGMSSYNEQFF.

This clonotype was seen a few times. A single base separates this from a much larger clone, so it may be a read error. J is TRBJ1-5 and V is TRBV6-9, with TRBD1 matching over 11 bases. CDR1 and CDR2 (germline): MNHGY, SVAAGI. The CDR3 has 19 residues. The CDR3 nucleotides read TGTGCCTGCAGTTATGTTCTCGGACAGGGGGCTAGGAGCAATCAGCCCCAGCATTTT. Translating it yields CACSYVLGQGARSNQPQHF.

At least ten counts were recorded for this clonotype. V is TRBV9 and J is TRBJ2-5; 7 bases fit TRBD2. V was clipped by 2 bases and J by 1 base; unmatched bases: 2. This CDR3 comprises 14 residues. Germline V lookup: CDR1 SGDLS, CDR2 YYNGEE. The CDR3 loop reads CASSVGGSQETQYF. In DNA form, the CDR3 reads TGTGCCAGCAGCGTCGGCGGGAGCCAAGAGACCCAGTACTTC.

This clonotype was seen ten or more times. V is TRBV29-1 and J is TRBJ1-2, with D perhaps matching TRBD1 (5 bases). Germline V gene lookup returns CDR1 SQVTM and CDR2 ANQGSEA. The CDR3 has 11 amino acids. The V end was cut by 7 bases, the J end by 6 bases, with 12 bases between. The CDR3 coding sequence is TGCAGCGCCGGGGACTGGAATGGCTACACCTTC. Protein sequence: CSAGDWNGYTF.